This T cell receptor (beta chain) emerged from a study of blood T cell repertoires in COVID-19. Germline values: CDR1 ENHRY, CDR2 SYGVKD. The CDR3 loop spans 11 amino acids. The germline V and J ends were trimmed by 5 bases and 4 bases, with 5 bases remaining between them. Source study methods: Cell counts per sample came from amplifying reference gene primers. Data came from immunoSEQ multiplex PCR; TCRdb stores just in-frame clones and leaves some out. V, J and clone size reflect that table, while D and trimming were determined from the DNA. The data contain hundreds of thousands of clones, around 85% of them singletons.

The sequencing input was peripheral blood. The clonotype comes from a man aged 50 to 60 with active or convalescent COVID-19. The chain employs TRBV10-3 and TRBJ2-5, with D unresolved. The CDR3, as DNA: TGTGCCATCAGTACGGGAGAGACCCAGTACTTC. Translated: CAISTGETQYF.